This entry lists 10 T cell receptor beta chains sequenced from one sample in a study of blood T cell repertoires in COVID-19. Using immunoSEQ multiplex PCR, the repertoire was profiled, and TCRdb retains in-frame clones only, with some absent. The sample yields about 52,000 clones, more than 75% seen once. Material for sequencing was peripheral blood. These receptor sequences come from a woman older than 75 with acute or convalescent COVID-19.

Only one count was recorded for this clone. As DNA, the CDR3 is TGTGCCAGTAGTGTTCCAGGGGCGCGCTATGGCTACACCTTC. Translation gives CASSVPGARYGYTF. The rearrangement joins TRBV19 to TRBJ1-2; D perhaps matches TRBD1 (6 bases). The V gene's germline CDR1 is LNHDA and CDR2 SQIVND (reference sequence). The CDR3 has 14 amino acids. Deletions cut 5 bases from V and 4 bases from J, with 14 bases between. The variable domain in full, completed from reference TRBV19 and TRBJ1-2, reads DGGITQSPKYLFRKEGQNVTLSCEQNLNHDAMYWYRQDPGQGLRLIYYSQIVNDFQKGDIAEGYSVSREKKESFPLTVTSAQKNPTAFYLCASSVPGARYGYTFGSGTRLTVV.

This sequence joins TRBV12-3 or TRBV12-4 and TRBJ2-1, with D perhaps TRBD2 (7 bases). There are 12 residues in the CDR3. Trimming took 8 bases from V and 7 from J, leaving 12 bases between them. CDR3 sequence (DNA): TGTGCCAGCGGGGGAGGGGGTAATGAGCAGTTCTTC. It yields the protein CASGGGGNEQFF.

The chain uses TRBV5-6 and TRBJ2-3; D remains ambiguous. Germline V gene data show CDR1 as SGHDT and CDR2 as YYEEEE. This CDR3 contains 11 residues. Trimming left V 4 bases short and J 6 bases short, with 6 bases between. In nucleotides, the CDR3 is TGTGCCAGCAGCATACAGGATACGCAGTATTTT. Amino acid sequence: CASSIQDTQYF.

This clone was observed a handful of times. The CDR3 is CASSLGRNTIYF. The CDR3, as DNA: TGTGCCAGCAGTTTAGGTAGAAACACCATATATTTT. The chain combines TRBV12-3 or TRBV12-4 with TRBJ1-3, with D hard to call. Deletions cut 1 base from V and 5 bases from J, with 3 bases between. The CDR3 spans 12 residues.

The CDR3 region is CASSQGSIAGQGPYNEQFF. As DNA, the CDR3 is TGTGCCAGCAGCCAAGGGTCTATAGCGGGGCAAGGGCCATACAATGAGCAGTTCTTC. V and J are TRBV4-2 and TRBJ2-1; TRBD2 matches 8 bases. The germline gives CDR1 LGHNA, CDR2 YNFKEQ. The J segment lost 4 bases and the V segment lost 1 base, leaving 15 bases of the junction unmatched. The CDR3 contains 19 residues.

V usage is TRBV5-1 and J usage is TRBJ2-1, with D tentatively TRBD2 (6 bases). Germline V gene data show CDR1 as SGHRS and CDR2 as YFSETQ. The CDR3 spans 13 residues. The V and J ends lost 7 bases and 9 bases respectively, with 17 bases between them. DNA for the CDR3: TGCGCCAGCCTCCTTGTCCGGGGAGGTGAGCAGTTCTTC. It encodes CASLLVRGGEQFF.

The V call is TRBV10-3, the J call TRBJ1-5, with 12 positions matching TRBD1. This CDR3 spans 15 amino acids. Germline-derived CDR1 and CDR2 are ENHRY and SYGVKD. V was clipped by 3 bases and J by 7 bases; unmatched bases: 4. CDR3 region: CAISDRGTGGQPQHF. DNA for the CDR3: TGTGCCATCAGTGACCGCGGGACAGGGGGCCAGCCCCAGCATTTT.

The rearrangement uses TRBV2 and TRBJ1-5, with D hard to call. With 1 base removed from V and 9 bases from J, the gap between germline ends came to 4 bases. Per the germline V gene, CDR1 is SNHLY and CDR2 is FYNNEI. The CDR3 extends over 11 amino acids. The CDR3 loop reads CASSEVGPQHF. The CDR3, as DNA: TGTGCCAGCAGTGAAGTCGGGCCCCAGCATTTT.

The genes are TRBV5-1 and TRBJ2-3; TRBD2 aligns across 12 bases. Germline assignment: CDR1 SGHRS and CDR2 YFSETQ. After removal of 4 bases from V and 2 bases from J, the junction contained 11 bases not matched to a gene. The CDR3 spans 18 residues. CDR3 region: CASSTTPLAGGPTDTQYF. The CDR3, as DNA: TGCGCCAGCAGCACTACCCCTCTAGCGGGGGGGCCCACAGATACGCAGTATTTT.

V and J are TRBV6-5 and TRBJ2-7, with 7 bases identical to TRBD1. CDR3 length: 14 amino acids. Germline CDR1 and CDR2: MNHEY and SVGAGI. The V and J ends lost 4 bases and 12 bases, in that order; junction bases with no gene match: 15. DNA for the CDR3: TGTGCCAGCAGTTCCGGACCCGAGGGGGCACCTACGTACGTC. Protein sequence: CASSSGPEGAPTYV.